The entry below describes one T cell receptor beta chain. These data are taken from a study of blood T cell repertoires in COVID-19. TCRdb's copy holds only in-frame clones and misses some; the assay was immunoSEQ multiplex PCR. The sample holds about 300,000 clones, nearly 90% seen once. The sequencing input was PBMCs or T cells enriched from blood (not recorded which). This sequence was found in a woman between 45 and 60 years old who had been exposed to COVID-19.

The CDR3 loop reads CASSPGRETNTEAFF. The CDR3, as DNA: TGTGCCAGCAGCCCAGGAAGGGAGACGAACACTGAAGCTTTCTTT. The chain combines TRBV3-1 (or the pseudogene TRBV3-2) with TRBJ1-1; unclear D gene. Germline CDR1 reads LGHDT; CDR2 reads YNNKEL (reference sequence). The CDR3 sequence is 15 residues long. Trimming removed 4 bases at V and 1 base at J, with 13 bases between.